The clone carrying this TCR beta chain was found many times. What it recognizes is unknown. The CDR3 sequence is 16 residues long. The trim removed 1 base at V and 2 bases at J, leaving 3 bases unmatched. Germline V gene sequence: CDR1 SGHTA, CDR2 FQGNSA. The data originate from a study of T cell repertoires in cytomegalovirus infection. Via MiXCR, TCRdb re-called the reads, giving one row per CDR3 protein. Among approximately 730,000 distinct CDR3 sequences listed, roughly 36% were seen once. This sequence was found in a human donor in good health (CMV status not recorded). Some clones in this sample may be carry-over from other donors' samples. Specimen: cultured PBMCs, collected from culture after CMV antigen stimulation. This sequence joins TRBV7-2 and TRBJ2-2; 8 bases agree with TRBD1. Written as DNA, the CDR3 is TGTGCCAGCAGCTTAGGGCAGGGGGCTAACACCGGGGAGCTGTTTTTT. As protein: CASSLGQGANTGELFF.